This T cell receptor beta chain was identified during a study of spatial heterogeneity in lung cancer (dated by TCRdb to the late 2010s). Looking at the study overall: Beta-chain transcripts were consistently detected in greater numbers than alpha-chain transcripts, which likely reflected higher beta-chain transcript abundance. The study quantitatively compared TCR alpha and beta repertoires across multiple tumor regions, matched nontumor lung and blood in non-small cell lung cancer. Both alpha and beta chains were TCR-sequenced in samples taken at surgery, namely 220 tumor regions, 62 to 70 matched nontumor lung samples and 50 to 60 PBMC samples. Nonsynonymous mutation counts, determined by whole-exome sequencing of tumor tissue, were related to TCR repertoire features. TCR transcript counts in tumor regions correlated strongly with a T cell transcriptional module score from matched bulk RNA-seq. In the raw uncorrected reads, each unique combination of TCR and UMI appeared more than ten times on average. The paper as a whole reports these results and caveats: Additional single-cell paired TCR alpha and beta sequencing was considered necessary to confirm, at a functional level, the hypothesis that regional TCRs recognize regional mutations. The tumor nonsynonymous mutation count correlated with the number of expanded alpha and beta TCRs within the tumor. The count of ubiquitous expanded TCRs correlated with the count of ubiquitous nonsynonymous mutations, and the count of regional expanded TCRs correlated with the count of regional nonsynonymous mutations. TCR-seq was estimated to cover only around 7.2% of tumor T cells for alpha chains and 13% to 15% for beta chains.

What the time point label conveys for this sample: sample taken at primary tumor resection. Samples were obtained from around 72 patients with early-stage, untreated non-small cell lung cancer from the lung TRACERx cohort. Without any cell sorting, TCR sequencing was performed on whole RNA extracted either from tumor and nontumor lung tissue or from cryopreserved PBMC samples. Patients were selected for TCR sequencing only if sufficient RNA was available from at least two tumor regions. Before selection, tumor and adjacent nontumor lung specimens were reviewed by a lung pathologist. This clonotype was counted ten times or more. The antigen this receptor binds is unknown. Nothing much larger sits one base from this clone, and base qualities are not available. Since the library was made to target alpha chains, this beta chain is a stray read and its abundance is not meaningful. The library was produced with 5' RACE. The run used a NextSeq 500. To allow correction of PCR and sequencing errors, the TCR library protocol tagged every TCR cDNA molecule with a unique molecular identifier. The study's own analysis went as follows. TCR identification, UMI-based error correction and CDR3 extraction were performed with Decombinator tools. Expanded TCRs were defined as those above a frequency of 2 per 1,000, corresponding to the top 1% of the tumor frequency distribution. Expanded tumor TCRs statistically deemed absent (corrected P<0.05) from at least one tumor region were classed as regional, and all other expanded tumor TCRs were classed as ubiquitous. Renyi diversity was computed with the R vegan package after each repertoire had been subsampled 100 times to 5,000 TCRs. CDR3 similarity networks were constructed using string-kernel similarity of amino acid triplets, with links drawn between CDR3s whose pairwise similarity was above 0.82. The raw public reads went through TCRdb reprocessing: fastp at Q25, MiXCR clone calling, in-frame beta chains kept. Under each unique CDR3 protein, matching rows form one entry showing the most common genes and DNA. These V and J calls originate from TCRdb's pipeline instead of the authors' own analysis. This sample has about 20,000 distinct CDR3 sequences in its table, and around 5% of those were observed once. About 9.3% of the sample comes from the top ten.

Including the terminal cysteine and phenylalanine, the CDR3 comprises 12 residues. CDR3 DNA is the only sequence kept; it has 36 bases, read in frame from the first base. Deletion took 2 bases off V and 7 bases off J, with a span of 12 bases between the germline ends. CDR1 GTSNPN and CDR2 SVGIG are derived from the germline V gene (reference sequence). Sequenced here: lung tumor tissue, sampled at surgery. The sequence is built from TRBV30 and TRBJ2-7, with the D gene not confidently named. The source of this sequence is a female donor with early-stage non-small cell lung cancer. In nucleotide form, the sequence is TGTGCCTGGAGTTCACCACTTGGGGAGCAGTACTTC. Translation gives CAWSSPLGEQYF.